This entry features one TCR beta chain sequence. The antigen is undetermined. Sample-barcoded 5' priming and a J-beta primer mix drove a second PCR of 7 to 11 cycles. Every sample gave at least 2.5 million paired-end reads containing CDR3. Each CDR3 protein gets one entry after TCRdb re-called the 5' RACE reads with MiXCR. This sample has approximately 1.5 million distinct CDR3 sequences, with approximately 42% found just once. The CDR3 is 15 amino acids. Trimming shortened V by 0 bases and J by 2 bases, and 8 bases separated the two germline ends. Germline values: CDR1 LNHNV, CDR2 YYDKDF (reference sequence). This sample is drawn from a study of blood T cells in healthy people across ages. Findings and limits, study-wide: Strong correlation linked observed beta diversity and percent naive T cells.

Samples each yielded at least 5 micrograms of total RNA. This chain connects TRBV15 to TRBJ2-1, with D perhaps TRBD2 (5 bases). The TCR comes from a woman aged 18-30 years in good health. The sample was blood. CDR3 in amino acids: CATSRDRRTYNEQFF. CDR3 DNA: TGTGCCACCAGCAGAGATAGGAGGACCTACAATGAGCAGTTCTTC.